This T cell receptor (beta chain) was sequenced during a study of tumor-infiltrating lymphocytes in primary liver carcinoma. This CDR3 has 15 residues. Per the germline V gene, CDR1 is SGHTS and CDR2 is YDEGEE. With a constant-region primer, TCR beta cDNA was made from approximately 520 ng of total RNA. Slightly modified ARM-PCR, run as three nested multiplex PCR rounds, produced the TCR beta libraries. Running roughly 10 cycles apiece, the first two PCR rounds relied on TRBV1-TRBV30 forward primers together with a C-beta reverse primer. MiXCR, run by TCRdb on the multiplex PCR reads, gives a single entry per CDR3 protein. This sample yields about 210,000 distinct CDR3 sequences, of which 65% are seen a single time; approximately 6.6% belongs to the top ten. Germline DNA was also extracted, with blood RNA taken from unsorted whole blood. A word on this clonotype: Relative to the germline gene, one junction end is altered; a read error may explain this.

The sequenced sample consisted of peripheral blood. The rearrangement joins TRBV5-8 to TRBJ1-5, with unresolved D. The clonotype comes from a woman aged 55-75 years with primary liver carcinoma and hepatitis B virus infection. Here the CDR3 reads CASSLKRMLSQPQRF. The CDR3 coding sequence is TGTGCCAGCAGCTTGAAACGGATGTTAAGCCAGCCCCAGCGTTTT. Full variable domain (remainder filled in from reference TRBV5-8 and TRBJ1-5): EAGVTQSPTHLIKTRGQQATLRCSPISGHTSVYWYQQALGLGLQFLLWYDEGEERNRGNFPPRFSGRQFPNYSSELNVNALELEDSALYLCASSLKRMLSQPQRFGDGTRLSIL.